Shown below are 15 T cell receptor beta chains from a single sample sequenced in a study of cytomegalovirus exposure and HLA in healthy donors. Both 60 Vbeta primers and 13 Jbeta primers went into the PCR. The assay was immunoSEQ multiplex PCR, and TCRdb's table has in-frame clones only and misses some. The table lists some 85,000 clones, around 84% of them singletons. Input material: PBMCs. These TCRs come from a woman in her forties or fifties in good health and CMV-seronegative.

The chain uses TRBV11-3 and TRBJ2-1; maybe TRBD2 (6 bases). This CDR3 is built from 14 residues. The V end was cut by 4 bases, the J end by 10 bases, with 17 bases between. In germline, CDR1 is SGHNT, CDR2 YENEEA. CDR3 DNA: TGTGCCAGCAGCTCGGACTTGGGACTGGGGGAGCAGTTCTTC. Its translation: CASSSDLGLGEQFF.

The chain uses TRBV6-1 and TRBJ1-1; TRBD1 agrees at 7 bases. This CDR3 comprises 14 residues. The V segment lost 4 bases and the J segment 4 bases; nucleotides outside the gene matches: 6. Germline CDR1 and CDR2: MNHNS and SASEGT. CDR3 bases: TGTGCCAGCAGTGGGTACAGGGGAAGCACTGAAGCTTTCTTT. Translating it yields CASSGYRGSTEAFF.

The rearrangement joins TRBV5-1 to TRBJ2-1, with 10 bases identical to TRBD2. The germline gives CDR1 SGHRS, CDR2 YFSETQ. J gave up 10 bases and V 0 bases, and 10 bases lay outside the gene matches. This CDR3 spans 16 amino acids. CDR3 in amino acids: CASSLDQAGGPREQFF. CDR3 DNA sequence: TGCGCCAGCAGCTTGGATCAAGCGGGAGGGCCGAGGGAGCAGTTCTTC.

This clone came up once. The chain is built from TRBV6-6 and TRBJ2-7; a possible D gene is TRBD2 (5 bases). The CDR3 is made up of 14 amino acids. Between the trimmed V and J ends, which lost 0 bases and 1 base, there was a span of 7 bases. Germline V gene data show CDR1 as MNHNY and CDR2 as SVGAGI (reference sequence). The CDR3 sequence: CASSYSGRSYEQYV. The CDR3 DNA sequence: TGTGCCAGCAGTTACTCGGGGAGATCCTACGAGCAGTACGTC.

The chain joins TRBV29-1 to TRBJ2-7, with D unclear. V gave up 7 bases and J gave up 4 bases, with 11 bases separating them. CDR3 length equals 11 residues. Germline V lookup: CDR1 SQVTM, CDR2 ANQGSEA. Here the CDR3 DNA reads TGCAGCGCCAGCGTCGGTTACGAGCAGTACTTC. Its translation is CSASVGYEQYF.

The gene calls are TRBV7-9 and TRBJ2-5; 11 bases match TRBD1. J lost 4 bases, V lost 5 bases, and 12 bases had no gene match. The CDR3 extends over 17 amino acids. Germline V gene sequence: CDR1 SEHNR, CDR2 FQNEAQ (reference sequence). The CDR3 DNA is TGTGCCAGCAGCCCTGGTTGGGTGGACAGGGGGCGAGAGACCCAGTACTTC. As protein: CASSPGWVDRGRETQYF.

This clone has more than one count but fewer than ten. The chain employs TRBV2 and TRBJ2-1; 14 bases agree with TRBD2. V dropped 3 bases and J dropped 9; count of bases not matched to a gene: 4. CDR1 SNHLY and CDR2 FYNNEI come from the germline V gene. The CDR3 contains 15 residues. The CDR3 bases are TGTGCCAGCAGTGAGACTAGCGGGAGGGCCGGTGAGCAGTTCTTC. Protein product: CASSETSGRAGEQFF.

This chain links TRBV7-8 with TRBJ2-3; 12 bases align to TRBD2. CDR1 is SGHVS, CDR2 FQNEAQ, per germline. The junction had 6 bases not matched to a gene; V was cut back by 6 bases and J by 5 bases. This CDR3 contains 15 residues. CDR3 DNA sequence: TGTGCCAGCAGTTCGACTAGCGGGAGAATAGATACGCAGTATTTT. It codes for CASSSTSGRIDTQYF.

V is TRBV2 and J is TRBJ1-2; 8 bases are a match to TRBD1. Germline values: CDR1 SNHLY, CDR2 FYNNEI. This CDR3 has 13 residues. V shed 4 bases, J shed 3 bases, and the junction held 1 base outside the gene matches. Here the CDR3 reads CASSADRDYGYTF. CDR3 in DNA: TGTGCCAGCAGTGCGGACAGGGACTATGGCTACACCTTC.

The chain is built from TRBV6-1 and TRBJ1-2, with 7 positions matching TRBD1. The CDR3 is 14 amino acids. CDR1 and CDR2 from the germline V gene are MNHNS and SASEGT. With V trimmed by 2 bases and J by 6 bases, 6 bases remained unmatched. The CDR3 region is CASSERRDSHGYTF. DNA for the CDR3: TGTGCCAGCAGTGAAAGGAGGGACAGTCATGGCTACACCTTC.

The chain links TRBV11-2 to TRBJ2-6; maybe TRBD1 (5 bases). CDR1 and CDR2 (germline): SGHAT, FQNNGV. The CDR3 loop spans 16 amino acids. V lost 3 bases and J 0 bases, leaving 9 bases between the germline ends. CDR3 nucleotide sequence: TGTGCCAGCAGCTTGACAGTAGACTCTGGGGCCAACGTCCTGACTTTC. Its translation: CASSLTVDSGANVLTF.

The rearrangement links TRBV4-3 to TRBJ2-3; D not certain. V lost 0 bases and J lost 4, with 8 bases in between. The CDR3 is made up of 14 amino acids. CDR1 is LGHNA and CDR2 is YSLEER in the germline V gene. This CDR3 is CASSQDFSADTQYF. Here the CDR3 DNA reads TGCGCCAGCAGCCAAGATTTCTCAGCAGATACGCAGTATTTT.

V gene TRBV28 combines with J gene TRBJ1-2, with 9 bases lining up with TRBD1. Germline assignment: CDR1 MDHEN and CDR2 SYDVKM. J lost 6 bases, V lost 6 bases, and 11 bases had no gene match. The CDR3 length is 15 residues. The CDR3 nucleotides read TGTGCCAGCAGGTTCCCAACGGGGACAGGGAATGGCTACACCTTC. Its protein is CASRFPTGTGNGYTF.

The chain combines TRBV7-9 with TRBJ2-1; 14 nucleotides align to TRBD2. This CDR3 comprises 17 residues. Germline-derived CDR1 and CDR2 are SEHNR and FQNEAQ (reference sequence). V gave up 7 bases and J gave up 3 bases; unmatched junction bases: 8. CDR3 protein: CASTAGTSGRSYNEQFF. CDR3 DNA sequence: TGTGCCAGCACCGCCGGGACTAGCGGGAGAAGCTACAATGAGCAGTTCTTC.

The chain joins TRBV27 to TRBJ2-7, with TRBD1 matching over 10 bases. Losses at the gene ends were 4 bases for V and 4 bases for J; bases not matched to a gene: 1. CDR1 is MNHEY, CDR2 SMNVEV, per germline (reference sequence). There are 13 residues in the CDR3. CDR3 residues: CASSWGQGYEQYF. In nucleotides, the CDR3 is TGTGCCAGCAGTTGGGGACAGGGGTACGAGCAGTACTTC.